This entry features one T cell receptor beta chain sequence. Its antigen is undetermined. The team produced cDNA through 5'RACE using 10-nucleotide random UMIs. From the 5' RACE reads, TCRdb called clonotypes with MiXCR, one entry per CDR3 protein. The sample contains 40,000 to 45,000 distinct CDR3 sequences, approximately 11% of which appear only once. These data originate in a study of neurological immune-mediated disorders. Study conclusions and caveats: Across subjects, expanded clones had no CDR3 amino acid sequences in common, pointing to private repertoires in all groups.

Healthy control samples came from blood bank volunteers in Maryland, USA. Unmatched junction bases numbered 9, after V lost 4 bases and J lost 7 bases. The CDR3 is 16 residues long. The germline CDR1 and CDR2 sequences are LNHDA and SQIVND (reference sequence). The sequencing sample was made of PBMCs. The TCR originated in a female donor in good health. The V call is TRBV19, the J call TRBJ1-6, with 8 bases fitting TRBD1. The CDR3 loop is CASSTGGQGNNSPLHF. CDR3 nucleotides: TGTGCCAGTAGTACCGGAGGACAGGGTAACAATTCACCCCTCCACTTT.